This TCR beta chain was sequenced in a study of early T cells in non-severe SARS-CoV-2 infection. Individual cDNA molecules each received unique molecular identifiers attached to them. TCRdb ran MiXCR on the 5' RACE reads and lists one entry per CDR3 protein. The data hold approximately 60,000 distinct CDR3 sequences, with less than 9.5% observed a single time. J lost 2 bases, V lost 4 bases, and 4 bases had no gene match. The CDR3 has 16 residues. The germline CDR1 and CDR2 sequences are SGHRS and YFSETQ. This clonotype was observed at least ten times. This receptor was identified in an adult who was a healthcare worker with PCR-confirmed SARS-CoV-2 infection or an uninfected control (not recorded which). V usage is TRBV5-1 and J usage is TRBJ2-7; 15 nucleotides agree with TRBD2. Sequenced here: whole blood, sampled at baseline. In DNA form, the CDR3 reads TGCGCCAGCAGCGCGGGACTAGCGGGAGGACCCTACGAGCAGTACTTC. Residues: CASSAGLAGGPYEQYF. Looking up the rest from reference TRBV5-1 and TRBJ2-7 gives the full variable domain: KAGVTQTPRYLIKTRGQQVTLSCSPISGHRSVSWYQQTPGQGLQFLFEYFSETQRNKGNFPGRFSGRQFSNSRSEMNVSTLELGDSALYLCASSAGLAGGPYEQYFGPGTRLTVT.